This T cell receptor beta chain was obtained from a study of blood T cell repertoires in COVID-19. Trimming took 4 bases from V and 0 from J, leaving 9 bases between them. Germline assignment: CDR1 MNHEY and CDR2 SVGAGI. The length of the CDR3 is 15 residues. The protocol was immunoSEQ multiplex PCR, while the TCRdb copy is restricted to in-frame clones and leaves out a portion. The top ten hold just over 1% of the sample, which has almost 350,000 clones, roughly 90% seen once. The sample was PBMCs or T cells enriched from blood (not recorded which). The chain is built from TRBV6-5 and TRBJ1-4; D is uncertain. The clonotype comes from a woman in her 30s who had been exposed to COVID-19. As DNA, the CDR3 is TGTGCCAGCAGTTCGGCGGGTGCAACTAATGAAAAACTGTTTTTT. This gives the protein CASSSAGATNEKLFF.